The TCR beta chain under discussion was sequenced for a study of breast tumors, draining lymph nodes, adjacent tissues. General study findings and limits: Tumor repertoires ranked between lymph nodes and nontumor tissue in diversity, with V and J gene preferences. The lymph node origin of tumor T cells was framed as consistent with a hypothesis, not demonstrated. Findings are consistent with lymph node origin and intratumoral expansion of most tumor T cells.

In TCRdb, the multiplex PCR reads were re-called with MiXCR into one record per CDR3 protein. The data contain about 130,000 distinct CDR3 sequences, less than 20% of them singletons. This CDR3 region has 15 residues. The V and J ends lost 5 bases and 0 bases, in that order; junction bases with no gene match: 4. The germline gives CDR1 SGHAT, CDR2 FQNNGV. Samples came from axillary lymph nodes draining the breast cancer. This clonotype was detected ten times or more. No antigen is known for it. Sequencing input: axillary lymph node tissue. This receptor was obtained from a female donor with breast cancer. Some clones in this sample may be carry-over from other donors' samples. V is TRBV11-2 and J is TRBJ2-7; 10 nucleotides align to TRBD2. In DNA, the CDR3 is TGTGCCAGCAGCCGGACTAGCGGAACCTCCTACGAGCAGTACTTC. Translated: CASSRTSGTSYEQYF.